Each of the 11 T cell receptor beta chains below was sequenced from the same sample in a study of OX40 agonist ivuxolimab in advanced cancers. Some clones are missing from TCRdb's copy, which holds only in-frame ones; the method was immunoSEQ multiplex PCR. Here the sample spans about 40,000 clones, more than 75% being singletons. The sequencing here drew on CD4+ or CD8+ T cells sorted from blood, taken in a trial of the OX40 agonist ivuxolimab. All receptors derive from an adult with an advanced solid tumor such as melanoma, head and neck, liver or kidney cancer.

The chain combines TRBV4-1 with TRBJ2-7; weak D call: TRBD2 (5 bases). V lost 0 bases and J lost 4, with 16 bases in between. Per the germline V gene, CDR1 is MGHRA and CDR2 is YSYEKL. This CDR3 region has 16 residues. The chain's CDR3 is CASSQEAVAGGYEQYF. In DNA form, the CDR3 reads TGCGCCAGCAGCCAAGAGGCTGTGGCGGGCGGGTACGAGCAGTACTTC.

V and J are TRBV10-3 and TRBJ1-1; D perhaps matches TRBD1 (5 bases). Per the germline V gene, CDR1 is ENHRY and CDR2 is SYGVKD. Trimming stripped 2 bases from V and 5 bases from J, with 12 bases between. This CDR3 contains 14 residues. CDR3 nucleotides: TGTGCCATCAGTGAGCCCGCGGGGGGGACTGAAGCTTTCTTT. This translates into CAISEPAGGTEAFF.

The V gene is TRBV13, the J gene TRBJ1-1; D unresolved. The germline V and J ends were trimmed by 1 base and 5 bases, with 5 bases remaining between them. CDR1 PRHDT and CDR2 FYEKMQ come from the germline V gene (reference sequence). CDR3 length: 12 amino acids. The CDR3 loop reads CASSLEGTEAFF. The DNA of the CDR3 is TGTGCCAGCAGCTTAGAGGGAACTGAAGCTTTCTTT.

The rearrangement links TRBV6-1 to TRBJ2-2; tentatively, D is TRBD2 (6 bases). V lost 4 bases, J lost 4 bases, and 10 bases lay in between. Germline loops: CDR1 MNHNS, CDR2 SASEGT. The CDR3 sequence is 14 residues long. CDR3 bases: TGTGCCAGCAGTGTCCTGCGGGGCACCGGGGAGCTGTTTTTT. This encodes CASSVLRGTGELFF.

The chain is built from TRBV14 and TRBJ1-2; a weak D match, TRBD1 (5 bases). The CDR3 extends over 15 amino acids. Germline values: CDR1 SGHDN, CDR2 FVKESK. The V gene lost 4 bases and the J gene lost 3 bases, with 15 bases spanning the gap. The CDR3 spells CASSPFLDSYYGYTF. The CDR3 nucleotides are TGTGCCAGCAGCCCTTTTCTTGACAGCTACTATGGCTACACCTTC.

This clone was seen just once. This chain links TRBV28 with TRBJ2-5; 13 bases map to TRBD2. The CDR3 has 16 amino acids. V shed 2 bases, J shed 5 bases, and the junction held 5 bases outside the gene matches. CDR1 MDHEN and CDR2 SYDVKM come from the germline V gene. The CDR3, as DNA: TGTGCCAGCAGTTTAAGGGGACTAGCGGGGCGGGAGACCCAGTACTTC. Translating it yields CASSLRGLAGRETQYF.

The rearrangement links TRBV7-8 to TRBJ1-4; 9 bases agree with TRBD1. J gave up 8 bases and V 0 bases, and 4 bases lay outside the gene matches. The CDR3 consists of 15 residues. The V gene's germline CDR1 is SGHVS and CDR2 FQNEAQ. CDR3 sequence reads: CASSLAGTGREKLFF. Here the CDR3 DNA reads TGTGCCAGCAGCTTAGCTGGGACAGGGAGGGAAAAACTGTTTTTT.

V gene TRBV30 combines with J gene TRBJ1-4, with TRBD1 matching 7 bases. The CDR3 has 13 amino acids. CDR1 GTSNPN and CDR2 SVGIG come from the germline V gene (reference sequence). The trim removed 0 bases at V and 13 bases at J, leaving 8 bases unmatched. The CDR3 is CAWSVGGGEGLFF. Written as DNA, the CDR3 is TGTGCCTGGAGTGTGGGAGGGGGCGAGGGACTGTTTTTT.

The genes are TRBV6-1 and TRBJ2-3, with 8 bases matching TRBD1. V shed 7 bases and J 5 bases; nucleotides not matched to a gene: 8. This CDR3 contains 14 residues. The germline V gene has CDR1 MNHNS and CDR2 SASEGT. The CDR3 loop reads CASMDRALRDTQYF. The CDR3, as DNA: TGTGCCAGCATGGACAGGGCTTTAAGAGATACGCAGTATTTT.

This chain links TRBV30 with TRBJ2-2; perhaps TRBD2 as D (6 bases). Germline CDR1 reads GTSNPN; CDR2 reads SVGIG (reference sequence). The CDR3 loop spans 16 amino acids. Trimming shortened V by 3 bases and J by 4 bases, and 18 bases separated the two germline ends. This chain's CDR3 is CAWRNIPGGLTGELFF. CDR3 in DNA: TGTGCCTGGAGAAATATCCCCGGGGGACTCACCGGGGAGCTGTTTTTT.

This chain links TRBV29-1 with TRBJ2-7; TRBD2 agrees at 9 bases. Trimming took 4 bases from V and 2 from J; bases not matched to a gene: 3. The CDR3 length is 13 residues. Germline CDR1 SQVTM, CDR2 ANQGSEA. CDR3 coding DNA: TGCAGCGTTGTGCTAGCGGGACCCTACGAGCAGTACTTC. The encoded protein is CSVVLAGPYEQYF.